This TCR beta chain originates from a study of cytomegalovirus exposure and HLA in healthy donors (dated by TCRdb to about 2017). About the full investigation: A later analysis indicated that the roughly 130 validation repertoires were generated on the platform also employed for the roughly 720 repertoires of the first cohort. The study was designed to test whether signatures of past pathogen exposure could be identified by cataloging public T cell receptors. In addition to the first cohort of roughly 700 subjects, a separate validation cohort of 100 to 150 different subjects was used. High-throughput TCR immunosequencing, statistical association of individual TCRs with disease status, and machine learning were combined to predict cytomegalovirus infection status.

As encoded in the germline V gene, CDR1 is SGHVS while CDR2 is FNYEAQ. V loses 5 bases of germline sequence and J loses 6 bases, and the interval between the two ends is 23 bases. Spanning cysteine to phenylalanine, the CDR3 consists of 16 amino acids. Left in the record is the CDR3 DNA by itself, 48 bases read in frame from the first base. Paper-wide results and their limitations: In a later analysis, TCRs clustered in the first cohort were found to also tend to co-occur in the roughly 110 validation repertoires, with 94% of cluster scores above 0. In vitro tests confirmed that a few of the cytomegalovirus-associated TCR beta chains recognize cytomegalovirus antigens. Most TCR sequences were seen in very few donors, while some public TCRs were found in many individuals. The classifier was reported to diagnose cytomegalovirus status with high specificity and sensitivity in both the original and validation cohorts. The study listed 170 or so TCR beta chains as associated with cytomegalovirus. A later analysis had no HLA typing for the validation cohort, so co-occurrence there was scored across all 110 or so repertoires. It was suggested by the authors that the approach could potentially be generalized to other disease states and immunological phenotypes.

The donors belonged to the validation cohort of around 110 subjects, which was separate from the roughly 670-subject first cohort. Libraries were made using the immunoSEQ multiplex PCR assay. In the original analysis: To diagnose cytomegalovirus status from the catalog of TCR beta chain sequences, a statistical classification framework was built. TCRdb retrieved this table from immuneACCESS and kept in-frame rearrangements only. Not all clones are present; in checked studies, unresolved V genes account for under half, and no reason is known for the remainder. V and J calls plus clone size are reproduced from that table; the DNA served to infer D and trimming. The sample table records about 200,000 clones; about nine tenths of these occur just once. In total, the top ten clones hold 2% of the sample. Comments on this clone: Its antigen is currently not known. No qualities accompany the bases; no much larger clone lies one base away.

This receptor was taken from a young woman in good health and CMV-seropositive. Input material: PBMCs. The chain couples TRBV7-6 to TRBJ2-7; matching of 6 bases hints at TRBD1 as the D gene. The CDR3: CASSVPLAQGGVEQYF. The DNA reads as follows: TGTGCCAGCAGCGTACCTTTGGCACAGGGTGGTGTCGAGCAGTACTTC.